The 11 T cell receptor beta chains below all came from one sample that was sequenced in a study of blood T cell repertoires in COVID-19. The repertoire was sequenced with immunoSEQ multiplex PCR; TCRdb's copy has only in-frame clones and lacks some. The sample has some 67,000 clones, 85% to 90% seen once. The sample comprised peripheral blood. These receptors were collected from a man aged 50 to 59 with active COVID-19.

The J gene is TRBJ1-1, the V gene TRBV7-2; possible D gene TRBD1, 5 bases. This CDR3 has 15 amino acids. Trimming took off 5 bases at V and 6 bases at J, with 19 bases between the two ends. Germline CDR1 is SGHTA and CDR2 is FQGNSA. The CDR3 sequence is CASSAGATDHAEAFF. CDR3 in DNA: TGTGCCAGCAGCGCTGGGGCGACAGACCACGCTGAAGCTTTCTTT.

The gene calls are TRBV24-1 and TRBJ2-5, with D possibly being TRBD1 (5 bases). From germline, CDR1 is KGHDR and CDR2 SFDVKD. The CDR3 spans 14 residues. V dropped 1 base and J dropped 0 bases, with 5 bases sitting between them. CDR3 DNA sequence: TGTGCCACCAGTGATTTAGGGGACCAAGAGACCCAGTACTTC. Amino acids: CATSDLGDQETQYF.

This sequence joins TRBV2 and TRBJ1-6, with 7 positions matching TRBD1. Trimming removed 6 bases from V and 5 bases from J; junction bases left unmatched: 10. The length of the CDR3 is 16 residues. Looked up from germline, CDR1 is SNHLY and CDR2 is FYNNEI. The CDR3 loop reads CASSNQQGQNNSPLHF. The CDR3 DNA reads as TGTGCCAGCAGCAACCAACAGGGGCAAAATAATTCACCCCTCCACTTT. The whole variable domain, remainder taken from reference TRBV2 and TRBJ1-6, is EPEVTQTPSHQVTQMGQEVILRCVPISNHLYFYWYRQILGQKVEFLVSFYNNEISEKSEIFDDQFSVERPDGSNFTLKIRSTKLEDSAMYFCASSNQQGQNNSPLHFGNGTRLTVT.

V usage is TRBV14 and J usage is TRBJ2-3; D is undetermined. Germline-derived CDR1 and CDR2 are SGHDN and FVKESK. The CDR3 contains 12 residues. V dropped 4 bases and J dropped 2 bases, with 4 bases sitting between them. CDR3 sequence reads: CASSPFTDTQYF. In nucleotides, the CDR3 is TGTGCCAGCAGCCCCTTCACAGATACGCAGTATTTT.

This chain connects TRBV5-6 to TRBJ2-7; D remains ambiguous. Between the trimmed V and J ends, which lost 0 bases and 2 bases, there was a span of 12 bases. The germline V gene encodes CDR1 SGHDT and CDR2 YYEEEE. The CDR3 contains 15 residues. CDR3 in DNA: TGTGCCAGCAGCTTGGCGTCAGGTTATACCTACGAGCAGTACTTC. Its translation: CASSLASGYTYEQYF.

The chain uses TRBV27 and TRBJ1-2, with 9 nucleotides matching TRBD1. The junction had 12 bases not matched to a gene; V was cut back by 5 bases and J by 8 bases. From germline, CDR1 is MNHEY and CDR2 SMNVEV (reference sequence). The CDR3 contains 15 residues. The DNA for the CDR3 is TGTGCCAGCAGTCTCTCCGGGACAGGGTGGGACGGCTACACCTTC. This sequence encodes CASSLSGTGWDGYTF.

The rearrangement links TRBV4-2 to TRBJ1-5, with D possibly being TRBD1 (5 bases). This CDR3 is built from 15 residues. The V end was cut by 0 bases, the J end by 7 bases, with 13 bases between. CDR1 is LGHNA and CDR2 is YNFKEQ in the germline V gene. The CDR3 nucleotides are TGTGCCAGCAGCCAAGACAGGGTTTCTCGCCAGCCCCAGCATTTT. It specifies CASSQDRVSRQPQHF.

The V gene is TRBV3-1 (or the pseudogene TRBV3-2), the J gene TRBJ2-1; D is possibly TRBD2 (6 bases). The length of the CDR3 is 16 residues. The V end lost 3 bases, the J end lost 7 bases, and 19 bases lay between the germline ends. CDR1 and CDR2 from the germline V gene are LGHDT and YNNKEL (reference sequence). The CDR3 here is CASSHITGRGDNEQFF. The CDR3 bases are TGTGCCAGCAGCCATATAACGGGACGCGGGGATAATGAGCAGTTCTTC.

In its sample, this clone was seen a few times. The V and J genes are TRBV7-8 and TRBJ1-5; D is perhaps TRBD1 (5 bases). Per the germline V gene, CDR1 is SGHVS and CDR2 is FQNEAQ. This CDR3 is 16 amino acids long. V lost 1 base to trimming and J lost 10 bases, with 20 bases between them. CDR3 residues: CASSLDRRGNGRPQHF. DNA for the CDR3: TGTGCCAGCAGCTTAGATCGTCGGGGGAACGGTCGACCCCAGCATTTT.

The chain uses TRBV11-2 and TRBJ2-7, with TRBD2 matching over 9 bases. The CDR3 has 15 residues. J was trimmed by 0 bases and V by 3 bases; bases with no gene match: 3. Germline V gene data show CDR1 as SGHAT and CDR2 as FQNNGV. In DNA, the CDR3 is TGTGCCAGCAGCTTTTTAGCGGGGGACTCCTACGAGCAGTACTTC. Translating gives CASSFLAGDSYEQYF. Filled out from reference TRBV11-2 and TRBJ2-7, the complete variable domain reads EAGVAQSPRYKIIEKRQSVAFWCNPISGHATLYWYQQILGQGPKLLIQFQNNGVVDDSQLPKDRFSAERLKGVDSTLKIQPAKLEDSAVYLCASSFLAGDSYEQYFGPGTRLTVT.

This clone was recorded once. The chain carries TRBV6-6 and TRBJ1-5; the D gene is possibly TRBD1 (6 bases). The V end lost 7 bases, the J end lost 7 bases, and 14 bases lay between the germline ends. Germline loops: CDR1 MNHNY, CDR2 SVGAGI (reference sequence). This CDR3 has 13 amino acids. The CDR3 sequence: CASTTGYGQPQHF. The CDR3 DNA follows: TGTGCCAGCACTACAGGGTATGGACAGCCCCAGCATTTT.